This is a list of T cell receptor beta chains from one sample in a study of spatial heterogeneity in lung cancer. MiXCR, applied by TCRdb to the 5' RACE reads, yields one record per CDR3 protein. Here the sample spans under 30,000 distinct CDR3 sequences, around 4.5% being singletons. The source material was PBMCs, sampled at surgery. These receptors all come from a male donor with early-stage non-small cell lung cancer. Each CDR3 is given with its conserved first and last residue. A D gene is named only where the DNA matches it firmly. The size of a clone is reported for some rows only, either as once, few or many, or as a class for expanded clones.

j_call: TRBJ2-7; clone_size: -; d_call: TRBD1; v_call: TRBV5-5; cdr3_aa: CASSFGGTGDYEQYF; cdr3_nt: TGTGCCAGCAGCTTCGGTGGGACAGGGGACTACGAGCAGTACTTC
j_call: TRBJ1-5; clone_size: many; d_call: -; v_call: TRBV10-3; cdr3_aa: CAISGEGTISNQPQHF; cdr3_nt: TGTGCCATCAGCGGGGAGGGGACCATAAGCAATCAGCCCCAGCATTTT
j_call: TRBJ1-1; clone_size: many; d_call: -; v_call: TRBV18; cdr3_aa: CASSREMNTEAFF; cdr3_nt: TGTGCCAGCTCACGGGAAATGAACACTGAAGCTTTCTTT
j_call: TRBJ2-1; clone_size: many; d_call: -; v_call: TRBV6-2/TRBV6-3; cdr3_aa: CASSYSYIQFF; cdr3_nt: TGTGCCAGCAGTTACTCGTATATTCAGTTCTTC
j_call: TRBJ2-1; clone_size: many; d_call: -; v_call: TRBV6-5; cdr3_aa: CASSYAGQWSSYNEQFF; cdr3_nt: TGTGCCAGCAGTTACGCGGGACAGTGGAGCTCCTACAATGAGCAGTTCTTC
j_call: TRBJ2-1; clone_size: many; d_call: -; v_call: TRBV2; cdr3_aa: CASSEFGGNEQFF; cdr3_nt: TGTGCCAGCAGTGAATTTGGGGGAAATGAGCAGTTCTTC
j_call: TRBJ2-7; clone_size: many; d_call: TRBD2; v_call: TRBV5-8; cdr3_aa: CASSLSQRGTYEQYF; cdr3_nt: TGTGCCAGCAGCTTGTCCCAGCGGGGGACCTACGAGCAGTACTTC
j_call: TRBJ2-2; clone_size: many; d_call: -; v_call: TRBV29-1; cdr3_aa: CSVGGQTNTGELFF; cdr3_nt: TGCAGCGTAGGCGGACAGACCAACACCGGGGAGCTGTTTTTT
j_call: TRBJ2-3; clone_size: many; d_call: TRBD2; v_call: TRBV28; cdr3_aa: CASSRVPASGRAGLGTQYF; cdr3_nt: TGTGCCAGCAGCCGGGTCCCCGCTAGCGGGAGGGCCGGACTCGGTACGCAGTATTTT
j_call: TRBJ2-3; clone_size: medium-sized; d_call: -; v_call: TRBV7-2; cdr3_aa: CASSSTSYTDTQYF; cdr3_nt: TGTGCCAGCAGCTCCACCTCTTACACAGATACGCAGTATTTT
j_call: TRBJ2-1; clone_size: many; d_call: TRBD2; v_call: TRBV7-8; cdr3_aa: CASSLAVAGGHSYNEQFF; cdr3_nt: TGTGCCAGCAGCTTAGCGGTAGCGGGGGGACACTCCTACAATGAGCAGTTCTTC
j_call: TRBJ2-7; clone_size: many; d_call: TRBD1; v_call: TRBV11-2; cdr3_aa: CASSLTGTGVEQYF; cdr3_nt: TGTGCCAGCAGCTTAACCGGGACAGGGGTCGAGCAGTACTTC
j_call: TRBJ2-1; clone_size: many; d_call: -; v_call: TRBV5-1; cdr3_aa: CASSLVYNEQFF; cdr3_nt: TGCGCCAGCAGCTTGGTGTACAATGAGCAGTTCTTC
j_call: TRBJ2-3; clone_size: many; d_call: -; v_call: TRBV7-8; cdr3_aa: CASSATSLATQYF; cdr3_nt: TGTGCCAGCAGCGCGACATCGCTGGCTACGCAGTATTTT
j_call: TRBJ2-6; clone_size: many; d_call: TRBD1; v_call: TRBV12-3/TRBV12-4; cdr3_aa: CASRRRQGRGSGANVLTF; cdr3_nt: TGTGCCAGCAGACGTAGACAGGGTAGGGGCTCTGGGGCCAACGTCCTGACTTTC
j_call: TRBJ1-4; clone_size: many; d_call: -; v_call: TRBV7-2; cdr3_aa: CASSQSGVGEKLFF; cdr3_nt: TGTGCCAGCAGCCAGTCGGGTGTGGGTGAAAAACTGTTTTTT
j_call: TRBJ2-1; clone_size: many; d_call: TRBD2; v_call: TRBV5-1; cdr3_aa: CASSPGLAGDSYNEQFF; cdr3_nt: TGCGCCAGCAGCCCCGGACTAGCGGGAGACTCCTACAATGAGCAGTTCTTC